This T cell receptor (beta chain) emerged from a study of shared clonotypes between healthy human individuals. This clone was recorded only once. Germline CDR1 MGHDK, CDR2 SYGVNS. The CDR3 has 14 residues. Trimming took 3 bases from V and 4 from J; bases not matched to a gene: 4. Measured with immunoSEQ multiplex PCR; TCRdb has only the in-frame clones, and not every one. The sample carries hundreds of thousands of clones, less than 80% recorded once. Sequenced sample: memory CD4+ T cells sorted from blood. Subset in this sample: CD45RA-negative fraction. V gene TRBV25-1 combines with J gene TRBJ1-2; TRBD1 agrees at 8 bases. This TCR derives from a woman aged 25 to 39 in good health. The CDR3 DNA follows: TGTGCCAGCAGTGATGTGGACAGGGCCTATGGCTACACCTTC. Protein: CASSDVDRAYGYTF.